The present T cell receptor (beta chain) was sequenced within a study of CD8 T cells in ankylosing spondylitis. Study-wide results and limits: A number of the motif variants had already been described in reactive arthritis synovial fluid and blood. The disease-linked clones had a CD8+ phenotype and low blood frequencies. It appeared that ankylosing spondylitis blood was characterized by a TCR beta motif of several highly homologous variants.

This clonotype has ten or more counts. Its specificity is not known. The V and J ends lost 4 bases and 0 bases respectively, with 10 bases between them. CDR3 length equals 14 residues. CDR1 is SGHNT and CDR2 is YYREEE in the germline V gene (reference sequence). 5'-RACE, quantitative and with molecular barcodes, yielded the TCR beta libraries. A single record per CDR3 protein comes from TCRdb applying MiXCR to the 5' RACE reads. The table has about 240,000 distinct CDR3 sequences, 8% to 9.5% seen once; the top ten hold approximately 6.2%. This sequence originates from a male donor with ankylosing spondylitis or in good health (not recorded which). The V gene is TRBV5-4, the J gene TRBJ2-5, with D possibly TRBD2 on 5 matching bases. The sequenced material came from blood, either unsorted or a sorted T cell fraction (not recorded which). CDR3: CASSPGLYQETQYF. DNA for the CDR3: TGTGCCAGCAGCCCCGGACTCTACCAAGAGACCCAGTACTTC.